Following are 18 T cell receptor beta chains from one sample sequenced in a study of blood T cell repertoires in COVID-19. Here immunoSEQ multiplex PCR was the method, and the copy in TCRdb shows in-frame clones only, minus some. The sample shows some 190,000 clones, over 75% of them seen only once. Specimen: PBMCs or T cells enriched from blood (not recorded which). All receptors come from a man aged 25-40 years with acute COVID-19.

The chain combines TRBV2 with TRBJ2-2; D not certain. The CDR3 is 14 residues long. The germline gives CDR1 SNHLY, CDR2 FYNNEI. Trimming took 4 bases from V and 1 from J, leaving 7 bases between them. The CDR3: CASSVMRNTGELFF. The CDR3 DNA is TGTGCCAGCAGTGTAATGAGGAACACCGGGGAGCTGTTTTTT.

This clone showed up just a few times. V usage is TRBV4-2 and J usage is TRBJ2-2, with D perhaps matching TRBD2 (5 bases). The germline V and J ends were trimmed by 5 bases and 2 bases, with 24 bases remaining between them. Germline V gives CDR1 LGHNA, CDR2 YNFKEQ. This CDR3 has 19 residues. The CDR3 sequence is CASSRPIYGEVFNTGELFF. The CDR3 region has the DNA TGTGCCAGCAGCAGACCTATTTACGGGGAAGTGTTCAACACCGGGGAGCTGTTTTTT.

The chain has TRBV2 and TRBJ2-7, with D perhaps TRBD1 (7 bases). This CDR3 region has 16 residues. V was cut by 9 bases and J by 1 base, with 22 bases left in between. Germline CDR1 is SNHLY and CDR2 is FYNNEI. CDR3 amino acids: CASYVLRDSTSYEQYF. In nucleotides, the CDR3 is TGTGCCAGTTACGTTCTGCGGGACAGCACTTCCTACGAGCAGTACTTC.

The chain is built from TRBV7-2 and TRBJ2-2, with a tentative D call TRBD2 (6 bases). Looked up from germline, CDR1 is SGHTA and CDR2 is FQGNSA. V lost 5 bases and J lost 8, with 15 bases in between. The CDR3 totals 14 residues. As DNA, the CDR3 is TGTGCCAGCAGCGACCAGGGAGGCTGGGGGGAGCTGTTTTTT. Residues: CASSDQGGWGELFF.

V and J are TRBV6-5 and TRBJ2-2; TRBD2 might be the D (5 bases). The CDR3 has 15 residues. Germline assignment: CDR1 MNHEY and CDR2 SVGAGI. V dropped 10 bases and J dropped 4 bases, with 19 bases sitting between them. The CDR3 nucleotides read TGTGCCACGACTAATGGACGCTTGACCACCGGGGAGCTGTTTTTT. Protein: CATTNGRLTTGELFF.

The rearrangement joins TRBV6-4 to TRBJ2-2; possible D gene TRBD1, 5 bases. V was shortened by 0 bases and J by 6 bases, with 8 bases between the two germline ends. Germline CDR1 MRHNA, CDR2 SNTAGT. The CDR3 is made up of 14 amino acids. CDR3 protein: CASSDSGQAGELFF. The CDR3 bases are TGTGCCAGCAGTGACTCGGGGCAGGCCGGGGAGCTGTTTTTT.

V is TRBV6-5 and J is TRBJ1-6, with D possibly being TRBD1 (5 bases). Per germline, CDR1 MNHEY and CDR2 SVGAGI. V lost 2 bases, J lost 7 bases, and 9 bases lay in between. The CDR3 extends over 14 amino acids. CDR3 region: CASSYKTENSPLHF. The CDR3 region has the DNA TGTGCCAGCAGTTACAAGACAGAGAATTCACCCCTCCACTTT.

This rearrangement joins TRBV28 to TRBJ1-2, with 10 bases fitting TRBD1. Losses at the gene ends were 2 bases for V and 9 bases for J; bases not matched to a gene: 6. The CDR3 sequence is 14 residues long. Germline V lookup: CDR1 MDHEN, CDR2 SYDVKM. The CDR3 bases are TGTGCCAGCAGTTTAAACGGACAGGGGGTTCGCTACACCTTC. Its translation: CASSLNGQGVRYTF.

This chain connects TRBV15 to TRBJ2-7; 7 bases are a match to TRBD1. The CDR3 loop spans 14 amino acids. The J segment lost 1 base and the V segment lost 8 bases, leaving 8 bases of the junction unmatched. Per the germline V gene, CDR1 is LNHNV and CDR2 is YYDKDF (reference sequence). The CDR3 here is CATGSRDSSYEQYF. CDR3 DNA: TGTGCCACCGGATCTCGGGACAGTTCCTACGAGCAGTACTTC.

V and J are TRBV10-3 and TRBJ1-1; 8 bases line up with TRBD1. Trimming at V came to 7 bases and at J to 0 bases, leaving 7 bases not matched to a gene. The CDR3 contains 15 residues. Germline V gene data show CDR1 as ENHRY and CDR2 as SYGVKD. As DNA, the CDR3 is TGTGCCATCACTACAGGGGGAAAGATGAACACTGAAGCTTTCTTT. Protein sequence: CAITTGGKMNTEAFF.

The chain carries TRBV9 and TRBJ2-2; a possible D gene is TRBD2 (6 bases). This CDR3 contains 18 residues. The germline V and J ends were trimmed by 0 bases and 1 base, with 16 bases remaining between them. Looked up from germline, CDR1 is SGDLS and CDR2 is YYNGEE. CDR3 amino acids: CASSVASVGLLNTGELFF. The CDR3 DNA reads as TGTGCCAGCAGCGTAGCCTCCGTGGGACTCCTGAACACCGGGGAGCTGTTTTTT.

The rearrangement uses TRBV6-5 and TRBJ1-2; TRBD1 might be the D (5 bases). Trimming removed 4 bases from V and 6 bases from J, with 18 bases in between. The CDR3 is 15 amino acids. CDR1 is MNHEY, CDR2 SVGAGI, per germline. This CDR3 reads CASSWVPGAGDGYTF. CDR3 bases: TGTGCCAGCAGTTGGGTCCCTGGGGCCGGAGATGGCTACACCTTC.

This clone turned up a few times. As DNA, the CDR3 is TGTGCCAGCAGCGCCCCTCGCGGGGGGGGGATAAATGAGCAGTTCTTC. Amino acids: CASSAPRGGGINEQFF. The J gene is TRBJ2-1, the V gene TRBV11-2; 9 positions match TRBD2. The CDR3 covers 16 residues. J gave up 7 bases and V 5 bases, and 12 bases lay outside the gene matches. Germline CDR1 SGHAT, CDR2 FQNNGV.

The V gene is TRBV2, the J gene TRBJ1-1; possibly TRBD1 for D (5 bases). From germline, CDR1 is SNHLY and CDR2 FYNNEI. CDR3 size: 14 residues. V dropped 8 bases and J dropped 1 base, with 14 bases sitting between them. CDR3 nucleotides: TGTGCCAGCCAAAGGGGCAGGGCGAACACTGAAGCTTTCTTT. It translates to CASQRGRANTEAFF.

This clone has a single count. The chain has TRBV7-9 and TRBJ2-3; D is undetermined. Germline V lookup: CDR1 SEHNR, CDR2 FQNEAQ (reference sequence). The CDR3 is 11 amino acids. Trimming took 3 bases from V and 6 from J, leaving 4 bases between them. CDR3 sequence reads: CASSFGDTQYF. In DNA form, the CDR3 reads TGTGCCAGCAGCTTCGGGGATACGCAGTATTTT.

The chain uses TRBV9 and TRBJ2-1; 9 bases match TRBD2. After removal of 2 bases from V and 6 bases from J, the junction contained 6 bases not matched to a gene. The length of the CDR3 is 15 residues. CDR1 and CDR2 from the germline V gene are SGDLS and YYNGEE. The chain's CDR3 is CASSVSSGASNEQFF. The CDR3 DNA reads as TGTGCCAGCAGCGTCTCTAGCGGGGCAAGCAATGAGCAGTTCTTC.

The chain carries TRBV28 and TRBJ1-2, with D perhaps TRBD1 (6 bases). Germline lookup yields CDR1 MDHEN and CDR2 SYDVKM. This CDR3 is 13 amino acids long. V was clipped by 7 bases and J by 8 bases, with 17 bases between them. Here the CDR3 DNA reads TGTGCCAGCAAGATATCAGGGGAGCGAGGCTACACCTTC. Encoded protein: CASKISGERGYTF.

The chain links TRBV30 to TRBJ1-1; D not certain. V lost 3 bases, J lost 0 bases, and 11 bases lay in between. Germline values: CDR1 GTSNPN, CDR2 SVGIG (reference sequence). The CDR3 length is 14 residues. The CDR3 sequence is CAWSRLTMNTEAFF. The CDR3 DNA is TGTGCCTGGAGCAGACTGACGATGAACACTGAAGCTTTCTTT.